Sequencing of this T cell receptor (beta chain) was carried out in a study of blood T cell repertoires in COVID-19. On the study more broadly: Sites across the United States, Italy and Spain contributed samples from acute and convalescent COVID-19. From T cells, B-cell-depleted T cells, or PBMCs came the material, which was cDNA or gDNA.

The V segment lost 3 bases and the J segment 7 bases; nucleotides outside the gene matches: 10. Germline CDR1 and CDR2: DFQATT and SNEGSKA (reference sequence). There are 15 residues in the CDR3. As handled by the study authors: Estimated nucleated cell counts came from reference gene primer amplification. TCRdb's table, derived via immunoSEQ multiplex PCR, lists solely in-frame clones and lacks some. Clonal size and the V and J genes are those of that table, whereas D and trimming came from the DNA. The table shows 10,000 to 15,000 clones, with 55% to 85% occurring only once. Patients in Seattle were enrolled during active infection, then followed longitudinally.

Sequenced sample: peripheral blood. The TCR sequence derives from a man aged 55 to 70 with COVID-19, enrolled during active disease. The chain carries TRBV20-1 and TRBJ2-5; 11 positions agree with TRBD2. The CDR3, as DNA: TGCAGTGCTAGTCCACTAGCGGGGGCCTTGGGGACCCAGTACTTC. Its protein is CSASPLAGALGTQYF.